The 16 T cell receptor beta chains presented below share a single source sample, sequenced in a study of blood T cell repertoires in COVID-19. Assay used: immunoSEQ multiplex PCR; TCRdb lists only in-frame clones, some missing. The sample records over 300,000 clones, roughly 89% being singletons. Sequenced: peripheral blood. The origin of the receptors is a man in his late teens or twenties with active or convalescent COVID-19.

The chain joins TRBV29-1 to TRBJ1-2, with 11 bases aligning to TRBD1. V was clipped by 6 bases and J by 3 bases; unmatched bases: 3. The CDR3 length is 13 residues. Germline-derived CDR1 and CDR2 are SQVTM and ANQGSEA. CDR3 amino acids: CSVPGQGDYGYTF. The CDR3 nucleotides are TGCAGCGTACCGGGACAGGGGGACTATGGCTACACCTTC.

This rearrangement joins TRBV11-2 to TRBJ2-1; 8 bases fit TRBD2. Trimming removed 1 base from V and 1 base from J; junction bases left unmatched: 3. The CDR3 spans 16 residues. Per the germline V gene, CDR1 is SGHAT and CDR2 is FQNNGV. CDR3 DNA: TGTGCCAGCAGCTTAGGGGCTAGCGGGTCCTACAATGAGCAGTTCTTC. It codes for CASSLGASGSYNEQFF.

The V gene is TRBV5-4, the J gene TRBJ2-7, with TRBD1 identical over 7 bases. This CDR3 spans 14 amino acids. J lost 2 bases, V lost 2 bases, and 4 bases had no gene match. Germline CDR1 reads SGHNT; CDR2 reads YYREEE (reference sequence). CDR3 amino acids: CASSLRDRTYEQYF. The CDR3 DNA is TGTGCCAGCAGCTTAAGGGACAGAACCTACGAGCAGTACTTC. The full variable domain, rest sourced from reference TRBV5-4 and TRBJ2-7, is ETGVTQSPTHLIKTRGQQVTLRCSSQSGHNTVSWYQQALGQGPQFIFQYYREEENGRGNFPPRFSGLQFPNYSSELNVNALELDDSALYLCASSLRDRTYEQYFGPGTRLTVT.

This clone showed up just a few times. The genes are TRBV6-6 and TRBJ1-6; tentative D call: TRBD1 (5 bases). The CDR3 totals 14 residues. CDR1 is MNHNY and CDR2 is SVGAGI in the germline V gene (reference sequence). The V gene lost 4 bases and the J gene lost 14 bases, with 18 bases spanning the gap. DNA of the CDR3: TGTGCCAGCAGTTCCCCGTACGGGGGTGGAACCCTCCACTTT. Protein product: CASSSPYGGGTLHF.

The CDR3 DNA reads as TGTGCCAGCAGCTTGGGGGACTTGGGATTCACAGATACGCAGTATTTT. It specifies CASSLGDLGFTDTQYF. V is TRBV5-5 and J is TRBJ2-3; tentative D call: TRBD2 (6 bases). Germline V CDR1 and CDR2: SGHKS, YYEKEE (reference sequence). The germline V and J ends were trimmed by 0 bases and 2 bases, with 13 bases remaining between them. CDR3 length equals 16 residues.

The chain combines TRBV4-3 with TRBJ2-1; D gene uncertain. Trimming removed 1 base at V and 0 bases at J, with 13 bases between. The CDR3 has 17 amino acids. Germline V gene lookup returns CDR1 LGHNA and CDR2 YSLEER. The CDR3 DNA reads TGCGCCAGCAGCCAAGCGATGTACGGTAGCTCCTACAATGAGCAGTTCTTC. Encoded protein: CASSQAMYGSSYNEQFF.

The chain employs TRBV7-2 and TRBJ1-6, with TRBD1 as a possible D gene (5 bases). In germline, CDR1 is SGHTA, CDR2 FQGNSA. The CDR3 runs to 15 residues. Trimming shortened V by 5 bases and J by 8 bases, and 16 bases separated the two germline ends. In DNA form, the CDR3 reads TGTGCCAGCAGCCTACAGGATGTGGGGTATTCACCCCTCCACTTT. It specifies CASSLQDVGYSPLHF. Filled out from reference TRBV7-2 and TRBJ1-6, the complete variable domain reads GAGVSQSPSNKVTEKGKDVELRCDPISGHTALYWYRQSLGQGLEFLIYFQGNSAPDKSGLPSDRFSAERTGGSVSTLTIQRTQQEDSAVYLCASSLQDVGYSPLHFGNGTRLTVT.

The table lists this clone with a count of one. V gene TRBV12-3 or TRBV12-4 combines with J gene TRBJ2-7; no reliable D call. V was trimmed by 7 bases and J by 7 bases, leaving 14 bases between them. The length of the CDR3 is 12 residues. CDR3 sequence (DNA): TGTGCCAGCACCGCGACTCCGTGGGAGCAGTACTTC. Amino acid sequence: CASTATPWEQYF.

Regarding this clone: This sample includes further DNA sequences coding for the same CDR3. CDR3 bases: TGTGCCAGCAGCCCTAGTGGGGGGACCTACGAGCAGTACTTC. It yields the protein CASSPSGGTYEQYF. The chain combines TRBV11-2 with TRBJ2-7, with a weak D call TRBD2 (6 bases). The CDR3 totals 14 residues. V gave up 5 bases and J gave up 2 bases, with 13 bases separating them. From germline, CDR1 is SGHAT and CDR2 FQNNGV.

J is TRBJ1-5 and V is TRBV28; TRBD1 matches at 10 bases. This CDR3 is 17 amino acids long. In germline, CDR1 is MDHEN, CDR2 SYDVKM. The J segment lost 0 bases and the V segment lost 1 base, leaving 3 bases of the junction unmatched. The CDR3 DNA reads TGTGCCAGCAGTTTATTTGGGACAGGGGTTAGCAATCAGCCCCAGCATTTT. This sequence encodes CASSLFGTGVSNQPQHF.

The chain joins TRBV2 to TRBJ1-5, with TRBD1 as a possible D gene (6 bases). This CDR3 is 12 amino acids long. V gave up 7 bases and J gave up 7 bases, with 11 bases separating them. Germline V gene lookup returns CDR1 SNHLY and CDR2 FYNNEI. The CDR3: CASNWGGQPQHF. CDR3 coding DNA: TGTGCCAGCAATTGGGGGGGCCAGCCCCAGCATTTT.

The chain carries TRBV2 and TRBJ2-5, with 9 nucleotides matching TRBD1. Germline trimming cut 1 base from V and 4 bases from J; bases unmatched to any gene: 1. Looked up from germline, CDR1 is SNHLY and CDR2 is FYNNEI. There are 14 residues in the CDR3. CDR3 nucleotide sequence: TGTGCCAGCAGTGAAGACAGGGGGCCAGAGACCCAGTACTTC. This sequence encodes CASSEDRGPETQYF.

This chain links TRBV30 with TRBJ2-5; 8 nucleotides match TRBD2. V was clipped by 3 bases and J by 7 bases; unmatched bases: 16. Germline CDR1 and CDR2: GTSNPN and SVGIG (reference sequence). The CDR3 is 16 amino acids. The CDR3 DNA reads TGTGCCTGGAGCCAGTCCAGCGGGAGCAAGAAGGGGACCCAGTACTTC. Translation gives CAWSQSSGSKKGTQYF. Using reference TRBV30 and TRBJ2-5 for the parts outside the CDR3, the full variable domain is SQTIHQWPATLVQPVGSPLSLECTVEGTSNPNLYWYRQAAGRGLQLLFYSVGIGQISSEVPQNLSASRPQDRQFILSSKKLLLSDSGFYLCAWSQSSGSKKGTQYFGPGTRLLVL.

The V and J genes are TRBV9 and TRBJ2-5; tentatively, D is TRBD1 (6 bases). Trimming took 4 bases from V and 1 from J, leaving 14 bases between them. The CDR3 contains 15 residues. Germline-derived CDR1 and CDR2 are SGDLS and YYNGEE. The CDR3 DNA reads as TGTGCCAGCAGCAGCACCGGGACATCCCAAGAGACCCAGTACTTC. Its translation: CASSSTGTSQETQYF.

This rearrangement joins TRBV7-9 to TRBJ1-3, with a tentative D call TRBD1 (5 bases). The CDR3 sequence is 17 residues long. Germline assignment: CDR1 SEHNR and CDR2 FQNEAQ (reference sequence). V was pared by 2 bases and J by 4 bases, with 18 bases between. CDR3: CASSLLFGQGSGNTIYF. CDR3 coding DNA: TGTGCCAGCAGCTTATTATTTGGGCAGGGATCAGGAAACACCATATATTTT. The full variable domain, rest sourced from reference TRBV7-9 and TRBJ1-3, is DTGVSQNPRHKITKRGQNVTFRCDPISEHNRLYWYRQTLGQGPEFLTYFQNEAQLEKSRLLSDRFSAERPKGSFSTLEIQRTEQGDSAMYLCASSLLFGQGSGNTIYFGEGSWLTVV.

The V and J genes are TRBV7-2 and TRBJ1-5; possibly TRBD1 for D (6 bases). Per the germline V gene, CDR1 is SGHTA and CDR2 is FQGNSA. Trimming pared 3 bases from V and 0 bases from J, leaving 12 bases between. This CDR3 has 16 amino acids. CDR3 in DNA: TGTGCCAGCAGCTTGGGGACACCCTATAGCAATCAGCCCCAGCATTTT. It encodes CASSLGTPYSNQPQHF.